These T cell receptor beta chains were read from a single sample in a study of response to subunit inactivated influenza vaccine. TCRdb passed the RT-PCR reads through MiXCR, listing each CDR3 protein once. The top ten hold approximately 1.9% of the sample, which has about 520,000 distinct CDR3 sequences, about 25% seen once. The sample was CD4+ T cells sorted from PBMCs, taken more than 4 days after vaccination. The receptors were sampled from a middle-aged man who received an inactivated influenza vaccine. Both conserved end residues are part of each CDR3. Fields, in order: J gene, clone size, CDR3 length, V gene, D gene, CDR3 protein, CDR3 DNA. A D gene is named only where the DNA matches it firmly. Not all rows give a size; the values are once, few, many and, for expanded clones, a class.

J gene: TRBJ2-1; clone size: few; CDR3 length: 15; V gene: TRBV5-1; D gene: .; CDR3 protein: CASSLDGALYNEQFF; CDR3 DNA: TGCGCCAGCAGCTTGGACGGGGCCCTCTACAATGAGCAGTTCTTC
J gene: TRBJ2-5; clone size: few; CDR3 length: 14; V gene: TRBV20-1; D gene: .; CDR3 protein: CSARAPTNQETQYF; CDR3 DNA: TGCAGTGCTAGAGCCCCGACTAACCAAGAGACCCAGTACTTC
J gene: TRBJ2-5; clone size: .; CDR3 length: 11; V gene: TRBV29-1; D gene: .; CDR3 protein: CSVSLMETQYF; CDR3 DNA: TGCAGCGTTTCCCTCATGGAGACCCAGTACTTC
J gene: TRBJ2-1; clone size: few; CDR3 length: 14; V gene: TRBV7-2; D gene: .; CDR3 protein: CASSFPPQMDEQFF; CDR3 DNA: TGTGCCAGCAGCTTCCCCCCCCAAATGGATGAGCAGTTCTTC
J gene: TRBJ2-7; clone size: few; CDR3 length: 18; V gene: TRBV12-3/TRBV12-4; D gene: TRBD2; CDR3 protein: CASSPPGQGLAGRYEQYF; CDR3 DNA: TGTGCCAGCAGTCCACCGGGACAAGGACTAGCGGGAAGGTACGAGCAGTACTTC
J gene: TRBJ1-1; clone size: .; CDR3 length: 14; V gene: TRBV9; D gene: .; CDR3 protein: CASSRGRPDTEAFF; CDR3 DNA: TGTGCCAGCAGCCGGGGACGCCCCGACACTGAAGCTTTCTTT
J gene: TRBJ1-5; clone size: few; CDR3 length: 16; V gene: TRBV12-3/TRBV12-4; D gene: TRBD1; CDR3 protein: CASSRTGVDSNQPQHF; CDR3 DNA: TGTGCCAGCAGCCGCACAGGGGTGGATAGCAATCAGCCCCAGCATTTT
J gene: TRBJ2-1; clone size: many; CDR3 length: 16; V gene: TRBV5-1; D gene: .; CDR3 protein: CASSLAGQSLHNEQFF; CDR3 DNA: TGCGCCAGCAGCTTGGCCGGACAATCTCTCCACAATGAGCAGTTCTTC
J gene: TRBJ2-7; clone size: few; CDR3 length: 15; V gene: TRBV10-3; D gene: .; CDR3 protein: CAISIGDRYSGEQYF; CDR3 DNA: TGTGCCATCAGTATTGGAGACCGATATTCGGGCGAGCAGTACTTC
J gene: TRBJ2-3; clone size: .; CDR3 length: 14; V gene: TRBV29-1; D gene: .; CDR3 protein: CSVESQLGTDTQYF; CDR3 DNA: TGCAGCGTTGAATCACAGTTAGGCACAGATACGCAGTATTTT
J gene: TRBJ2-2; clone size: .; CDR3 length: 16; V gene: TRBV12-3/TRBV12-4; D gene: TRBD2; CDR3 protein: CASSPVGRGGTGELFF; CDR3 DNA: TGTGCCAGCAGTCCGGTCGGGCGGGGGGGCACCGGGGAGCTGTTTTTT
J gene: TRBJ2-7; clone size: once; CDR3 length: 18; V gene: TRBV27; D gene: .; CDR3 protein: CASSLSWRGRPADYEQYF; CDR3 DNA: TGTGCCAGCAGTTTATCTTGGAGGGGGCGCCCCGCGGACTACGAGCAGTACTTC
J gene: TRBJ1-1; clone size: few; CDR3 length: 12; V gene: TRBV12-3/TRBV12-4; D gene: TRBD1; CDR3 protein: CASTLTGIEAFF; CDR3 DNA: TGTGCCAGCACCCTGACAGGGATTGAAGCTTTCTTT
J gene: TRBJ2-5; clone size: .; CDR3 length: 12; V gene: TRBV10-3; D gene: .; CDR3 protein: CATGSSVETQYF; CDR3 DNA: TGTGCCACCGGGTCTAGCGTCGAGACCCAGTACTTC
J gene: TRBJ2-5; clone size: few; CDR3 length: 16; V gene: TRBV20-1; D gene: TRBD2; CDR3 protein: CSARILARSPQETQYF; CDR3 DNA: TGCAGTGCTAGAATACTAGCGCGTTCTCCACAAGAGACCCAGTACTTC
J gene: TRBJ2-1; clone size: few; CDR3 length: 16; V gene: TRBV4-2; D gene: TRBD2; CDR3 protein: CASSEESAGGINEQFF; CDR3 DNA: TGTGCCAGCAGCGAAGAAAGTGCGGGAGGCATCAATGAGCAGTTCTTC
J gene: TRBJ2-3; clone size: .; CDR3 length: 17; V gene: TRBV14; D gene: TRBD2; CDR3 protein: CASSAHTSGRRTDTQYF; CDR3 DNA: TGTGCCAGCAGCGCCCATACTAGCGGGAGGAGGACAGATACGCAGTATTTT
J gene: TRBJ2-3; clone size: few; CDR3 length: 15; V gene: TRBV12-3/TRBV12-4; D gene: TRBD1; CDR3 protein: CASSSGTGRIDTQYF; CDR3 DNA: TGTGCCAGCAGCTCCGGGACAGGGCGTATAGATACGCAGTATTTT
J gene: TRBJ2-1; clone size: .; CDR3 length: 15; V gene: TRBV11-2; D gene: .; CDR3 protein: CASSLRREVYNEQFF; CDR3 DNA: TGTGCCAGCAGCTTACGGCGCGAAGTGTACAATGAGCAGTTCTTC
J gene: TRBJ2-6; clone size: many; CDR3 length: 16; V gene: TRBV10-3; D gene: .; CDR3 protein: CAIRGTEVSGANVLTF; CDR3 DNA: TGTGCCATCAGAGGGACGGAAGTGTCTGGGGCCAACGTCCTGACTTTC
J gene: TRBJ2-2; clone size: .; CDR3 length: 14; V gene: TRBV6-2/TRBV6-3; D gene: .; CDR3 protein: CASKYGSNTGELFF; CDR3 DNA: TGTGCCAGCAAGTACGGGTCGAACACCGGGGAGCTGTTTTTT
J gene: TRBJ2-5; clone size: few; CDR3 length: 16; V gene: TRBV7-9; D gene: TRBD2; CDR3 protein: CASSLVSGLAAETQYF; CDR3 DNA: TGTGCCAGCAGCTTAGTCTCGGGACTAGCGGCAGAGACCCAGTACTTC
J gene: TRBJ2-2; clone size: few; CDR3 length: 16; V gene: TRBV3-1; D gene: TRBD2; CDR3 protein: CASSPSLAGLSGELFF; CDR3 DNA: TGTGCCAGCAGCCCCTCGCTAGCGGGTTTGTCCGGGGAGCTGTTTTTT
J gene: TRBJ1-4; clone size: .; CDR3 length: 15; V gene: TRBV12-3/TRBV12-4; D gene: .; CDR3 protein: CSSKAGSTTNEKLFF; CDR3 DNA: TGTTCCAGCAAGGCAGGGTCGACAACTAATGAAAAACTGTTTTTT
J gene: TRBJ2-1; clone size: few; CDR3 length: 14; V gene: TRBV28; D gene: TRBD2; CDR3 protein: CASRLAGINNEQFF; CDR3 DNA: TGTGCCAGCAGACTAGCGGGAATTAACAATGAGCAGTTCTTC
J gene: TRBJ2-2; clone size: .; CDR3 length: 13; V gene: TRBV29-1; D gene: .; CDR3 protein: CSVDRGGTGELFF; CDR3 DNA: TGCAGCGTTGACAGGGGAGGGACCGGGGAGCTGTTTTTT
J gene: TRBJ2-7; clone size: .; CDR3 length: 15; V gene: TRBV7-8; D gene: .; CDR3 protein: CASSLARGAPYEQYF; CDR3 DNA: TGTGCCAGCAGCTTAGCGCGAGGCGCACCCTACGAGCAGTACTTC
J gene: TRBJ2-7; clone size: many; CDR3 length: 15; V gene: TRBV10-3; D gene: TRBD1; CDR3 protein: CAISKPGQGVHEQYF; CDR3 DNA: TGTGCCATCAGTAAACCGGGACAGGGCGTACACGAGCAGTACTTC
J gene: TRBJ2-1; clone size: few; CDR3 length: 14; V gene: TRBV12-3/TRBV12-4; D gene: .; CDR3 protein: CASTLGSSYNEQFF; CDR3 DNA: TGTGCCAGCACCCTCGGTAGCTCCTACAATGAGCAGTTCTTC
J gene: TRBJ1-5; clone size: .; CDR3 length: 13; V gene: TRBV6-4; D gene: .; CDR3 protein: CASSQVRNQPQHF; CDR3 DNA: TGTGCCAGCAGCCAAGTACGCAATCAGCCCCAGCATTTT
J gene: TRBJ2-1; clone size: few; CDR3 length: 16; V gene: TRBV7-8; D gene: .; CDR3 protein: CASSLQLASSYNEQFF; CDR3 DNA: TGTGCCAGCAGCTTACAACTAGCTAGCTCCTACAATGAGCAGTTCTTC
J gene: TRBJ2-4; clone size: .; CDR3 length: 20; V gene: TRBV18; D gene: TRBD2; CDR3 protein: CASSPTGTSGIRGTKNIQYF; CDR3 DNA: TGTGCCAGCTCACCAACCGGGACTAGCGGGATAAGGGGAACCAAAAACATTCAGTACTTC
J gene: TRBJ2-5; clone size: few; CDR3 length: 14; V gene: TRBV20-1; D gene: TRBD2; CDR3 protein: CSATLAGLQETQYF; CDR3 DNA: TGCAGTGCTACTCTAGCGGGACTCCAGGAGACCCAGTACTTC
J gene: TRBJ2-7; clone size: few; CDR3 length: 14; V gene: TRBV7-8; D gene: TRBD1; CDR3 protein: CASNSPGQAYEQYF; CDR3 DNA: TGTGCCAGCAACTCTCCGGGACAGGCCTACGAGCAGTACTTC
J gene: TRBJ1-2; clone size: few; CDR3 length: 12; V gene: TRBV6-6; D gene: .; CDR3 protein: CASANPGSGYTF; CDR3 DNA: TGTGCCAGCGCAAACCCGGGATCTGGCTACACCTTC
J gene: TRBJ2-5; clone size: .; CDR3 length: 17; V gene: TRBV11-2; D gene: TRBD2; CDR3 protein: CASSAPGLAGGLKTQYF; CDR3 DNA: TGTGCCAGCAGCGCGCCGGGACTAGCGGGGGGGCTAAAGACCCAGTACTTC
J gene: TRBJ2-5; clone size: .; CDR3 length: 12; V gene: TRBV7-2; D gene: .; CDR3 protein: CASSLGAETQYF; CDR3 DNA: TGTGCCAGCAGCTTAGGTGCGGAGACCCAGTACTTC
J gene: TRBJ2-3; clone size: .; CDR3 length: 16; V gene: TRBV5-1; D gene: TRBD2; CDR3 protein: CASHTGTSLVADTQYF; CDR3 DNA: TGCGCCAGCCACACCGGGACTAGCTTAGTTGCAGATACGCAGTATTTT
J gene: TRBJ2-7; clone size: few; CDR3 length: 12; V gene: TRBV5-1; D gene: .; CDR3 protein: CASSVRRDEQYF; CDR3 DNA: TGCGCCAGCAGCGTTAGGCGCGACGAGCAGTACTTC
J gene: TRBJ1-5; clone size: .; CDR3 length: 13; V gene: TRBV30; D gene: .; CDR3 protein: CAWTQGGAQPQHF; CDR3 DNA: TGTGCCTGGACCCAGGGAGGGGCTCAGCCCCAGCATTTT
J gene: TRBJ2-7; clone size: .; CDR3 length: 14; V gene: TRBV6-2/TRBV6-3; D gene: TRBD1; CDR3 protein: CASSSTGGYYEQYF; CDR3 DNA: TGTGCCAGCAGTTCGACAGGGGGCTACTACGAGCAGTACTTC
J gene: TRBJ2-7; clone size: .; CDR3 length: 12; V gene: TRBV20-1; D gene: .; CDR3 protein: CSAKRGVYEQYF; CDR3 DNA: TGCAGTGCTAAGAGAGGGGTCTACGAGCAGTACTTC
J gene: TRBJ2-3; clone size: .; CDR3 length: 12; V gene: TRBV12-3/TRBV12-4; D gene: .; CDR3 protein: CASSFYGDTQYF; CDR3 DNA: TGTGCCAGCAGTTTTTACGGAGATACGCAGTATTTT
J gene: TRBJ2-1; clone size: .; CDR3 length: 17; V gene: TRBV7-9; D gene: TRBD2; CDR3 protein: CASSRTSGRIIYNEQFF; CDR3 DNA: TGTGCCAGCAGTCGGACTAGCGGGAGGATCATTTACAATGAGCAGTTCTTC
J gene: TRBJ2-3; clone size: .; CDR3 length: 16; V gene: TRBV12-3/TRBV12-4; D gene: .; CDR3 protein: CASSQIISRGTDTQYF; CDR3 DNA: TGTGCCAGCAGCCAAATCATATCCCGGGGCACAGATACGCAGTATTTT
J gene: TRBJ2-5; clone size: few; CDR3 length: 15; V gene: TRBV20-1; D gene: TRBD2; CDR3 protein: CSARDGTSGSGTQYF; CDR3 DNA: TGCAGTGCTAGAGACGGGACTAGCGGGAGCGGGACCCAGTACTTC
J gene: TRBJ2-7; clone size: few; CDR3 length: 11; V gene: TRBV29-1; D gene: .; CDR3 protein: CSVGSPYEQYF; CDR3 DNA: TGCAGCGTGGGAAGTCCCTACGAGCAGTACTTC
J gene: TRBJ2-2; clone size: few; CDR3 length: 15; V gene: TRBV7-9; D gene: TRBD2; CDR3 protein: CASSPRTSYTGELFF; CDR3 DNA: TGTGCCAGCAGCCCTCGGACTAGTTACACCGGGGAGCTGTTTTTT
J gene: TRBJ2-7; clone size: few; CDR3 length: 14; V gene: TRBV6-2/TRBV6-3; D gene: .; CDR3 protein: CASSYVAGSYEQYF; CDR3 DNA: TGTGCCAGCAGTTACGTGGCGGGGTCCTACGAGCAGTACTTC
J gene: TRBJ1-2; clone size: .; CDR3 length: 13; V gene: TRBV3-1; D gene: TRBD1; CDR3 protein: CASSLIQGDGYTF; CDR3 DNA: TGTGCCAGCAGCCTTATACAGGGGGATGGCTACACCTTC
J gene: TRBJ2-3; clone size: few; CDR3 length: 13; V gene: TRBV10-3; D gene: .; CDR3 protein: CARSQYREDTQYF; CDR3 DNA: TGTGCCCGCAGCCAATACAGGGAAGATACGCAGTATTTT
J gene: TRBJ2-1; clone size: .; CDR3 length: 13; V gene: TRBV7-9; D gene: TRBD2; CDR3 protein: CPSGGGGYNEQFF; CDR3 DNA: TGTCCCAGTGGCGGGGGGGGGTACAATGAGCAGTTCTTC
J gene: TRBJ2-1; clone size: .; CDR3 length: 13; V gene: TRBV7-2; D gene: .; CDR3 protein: CASSLWQQMKQFF; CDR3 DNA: TGTGCCAGCAGCTTATGGCAGCAAATGAAGCAGTTCTTC
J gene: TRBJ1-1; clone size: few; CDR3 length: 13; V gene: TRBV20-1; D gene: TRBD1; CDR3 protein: CSAGQGPGTEAFF; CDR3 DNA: TGCAGTGCTGGACAGGGGCCGGGGACTGAAGCTTTCTTT
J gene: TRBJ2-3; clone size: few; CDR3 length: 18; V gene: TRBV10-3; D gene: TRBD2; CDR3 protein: CAISESGTSGGTTDTQYF; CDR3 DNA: TGTGCCATCAGTGAGTCGGGGACTAGCGGGGGAACCACAGATACGCAGTATTTT
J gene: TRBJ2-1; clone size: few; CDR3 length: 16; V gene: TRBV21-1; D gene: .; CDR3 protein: CARDPGGTSGRNEQFF; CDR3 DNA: TGTGCCAGAGATCCTGGGGGGACTAGCGGGAGGAATGAGCAGTTCTTC
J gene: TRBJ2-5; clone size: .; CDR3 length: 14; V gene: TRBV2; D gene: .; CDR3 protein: CASSEQGEWETQYF; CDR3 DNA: TGTGCCAGCAGTGAGCAGGGCGAGTGGGAGACCCAGTACTTC